Sequencing of this T cell receptor beta chain was carried out in a study of identical twins. From germline, CDR1 is SGHKS and CDR2 YYEKEE (reference sequence). The length of the CDR3 is 12 residues. Trimming pared 3 bases from V and 5 bases from J, leaving 5 bases between. All donors were healthy, and all were Caucasian. TCRdb fed the 5' RACE reads into MiXCR, producing one record per CDR3 protein. The sample consists of approximately 190,000 distinct CDR3 sequences, more than 15% of them appearing once. This clonotype occurred a few times. The sample also formed part of further work on T cells expressing NK-cell markers.

Sequences were obtained from CD8+ T cells sorted from blood. The chain couples TRBV5-5 to TRBJ2-2; D unresolved. This sequence was found in a young woman in good health. The CDR3 loop reads CASSSTTGELFF. Here the CDR3 DNA reads TGTGCCAGCAGCTCAACAACCGGGGAGCTGTTTTTT.